This T cell receptor (beta chain) came from a study of T cells after yellow fever vaccination. Overall study findings and caveats: A faster peak, day 5 versus 15, was reached by the weaker secondary response.

The sample holds a few counts of this clonotype. The antigen is not known. Trimming took 3 bases from V and 9 from J, leaving 12 bases between them. The CDR3 loop spans 13 amino acids. Per germline, CDR1 LGHNA and CDR2 YSLEER. By 5'RACE template switching, TCR cDNA was produced, with a universal primer site and UMIs added in the process. TCRdb re-called the 5' RACE reads with MiXCR, one entry per CDR3 protein. The table shows about 510,000 distinct CDR3 sequences, with just over 20% occurring only once. This chain uses TRBV4-3 with TRBJ2-4; D is uncertain. The origin of this receptor is a man aged 18 to 35 who received the YFV17D yellow fever vaccine. The starting material was PBMCs, obtained roughly 20 days after the first yellow fever vaccination. CDR3 coding DNA: TGCGCCAGCAGCCAGATGGTACAGACCATTCAGTACTTC. Translating it yields CASSQMVQTIQYF.